These 3 T cell receptor beta chains came from one sample sequenced in a study of neurological immune-mediated disorders (dated by TCRdb to 2018 to 2020). Library preparation employed 5' RACE. The sequencer listed for this sample is Illumina HiSeq 2500. TCRdb's own reprocessing of the public reads used fastp at Q25 and MiXCR and kept productive beta chains. Each CDR3 protein appears once, grouped with its most common genes and DNA. Recorded for this sample are 65,000 to 75,000 distinct CDR3 sequences; around 5% of them occurred a single time. About 5.7% of the sample is in the top ten clones. Sequenced sample: PBMCs. All receptors come from a human donor with multiple sclerosis. The donor label of this sample is uncertain.

The genes are TRBV15 and TRBJ2-2; no reliable D call. The V end was cut by 0 bases, the J end by 6 bases, with 5 bases between. CDR3 length: 13 residues. Germline V lookup: CDR1 LNHNV, CDR2 YYDKDF (reference sequence). CDR3 DNA: TGTGCCACCAGCAGAGAAGGGCCCGGGGAGCTGTTTTTT. Encoded protein: CATSREGPGELFF.

This clonotype was counted at least ten times. The chain recombines TRBV20-1 with TRBJ2-1; 7 positions agree with TRBD1. CDR3 length equals 15 residues. The V segment lost 6 bases and the J segment 0 bases; nucleotides outside the gene matches: 8. CDR1 and CDR2 from the germline V gene are DFQATT and SNEGSKA (reference sequence). The chain's CDR3 is CSAADRDSSYNEQFF. The DNA for the CDR3 is TGCAGTGCCGCCGACCGGGACAGCTCCTACAATGAGCAGTTCTTC.

This clonotype was recorded at least ten times. The chain carries TRBV6-5 and TRBJ2-3, with TRBD2 matching over 13 bases. The CDR3 loop spans 17 amino acids. The junction had 5 bases not matched to a gene; V was cut back by 5 bases and J by 0 bases. Germline lookup yields CDR1 MNHEY and CDR2 SVGAGI. The CDR3: CASSRTSGGFSTDTQYF. The CDR3 DNA reads as TGTGCCAGCAGTCGGACTAGCGGGGGATTTAGCACAGATACGCAGTATTTT.